The 9 T cell receptor beta chains below all came from one sample that was sequenced in a study of blood T cell repertoires in COVID-19. This table comes from immunoSEQ multiplex PCR, and its TCRdb copy is limited to in-frame clones, with some not included. The sample records under 450,000 clones, about four fifths being singletons. What was sequenced was peripheral blood. These receptors all stem from a human donor with acute or convalescent COVID-19. The donor label of this sample is uncertain.

V gene TRBV6-5 combines with J gene TRBJ1-1, with D tentatively TRBD1 (6 bases). The V gene's germline CDR1 is MNHEY and CDR2 SVGAGI. The V end was cut by 9 bases, the J end by 4 bases, with 18 bases between. The CDR3 sequence is 14 residues long. CDR3 loop: CASFRDMGGTEAFF. DNA of the CDR3: TGTGCCAGTTTCCGGGACATGGGCGGCACTGAAGCTTTCTTT.

The chain joins TRBV4-2 to TRBJ2-3, with D maybe TRBD1 (5 bases). CDR3 length: 16 residues. The germline CDR1 and CDR2 sequences are LGHNA and YNFKEQ. V lost 0 bases, J lost 3 bases, and 13 bases lay in between. Here the CDR3 reads CASSQELRGRTDTQYF. The CDR3 DNA sequence: TGTGCCAGCAGCCAAGAGTTAAGGGGCCGAACAGATACGCAGTATTTT.

The chain uses TRBV30 and TRBJ2-2, with TRBD2 as a possible D gene (5 bases). The CDR3 has 14 amino acids. V was shortened by 4 bases and J by 3 bases, with 12 bases between the two germline ends. CDR1 is GTSNPN, CDR2 SVGIG, per germline (reference sequence). The CDR3 loop reads CAWTRGSHTGELFF. The CDR3 DNA is TGTGCCTGGACTCGAGGGTCGCACACCGGGGAGCTGTTTTTT.

J is TRBJ2-1 and V is TRBV6-1; D is possibly TRBD2 (5 bases). The V end lost 1 base, the J end lost 0 bases, and 19 bases lay between the germline ends. Germline lookup yields CDR1 MNHNS and CDR2 SASEGT. The CDR3 loop spans 19 amino acids. In nucleotides, the CDR3 is TGTGCCAGCAGTGAAGAGGTAGCTCAGCGACTAAGCTCCTACAATGAGCAGTTCTTC. Residues: CASSEEVAQRLSSYNEQFF.

This chain joins TRBV11-2 and TRBJ1-1, with 9 bases identical to TRBD1. Germline assignment: CDR1 SGHAT and CDR2 FQNNGV. The V gene end was trimmed by 7 bases and the J gene end by 4 bases; junction bases not matched to a gene: 4. CDR3 length: 13 residues. DNA of the CDR3: TGTGCCAGCAACCGACAGGGGGGCACTGAAGCTTTCTTT. It is translated as CASNRQGGTEAFF.

J is TRBJ1-2 and V is TRBV27; D is perhaps TRBD1 (6 bases). Germline assignment: CDR1 MNHEY and CDR2 SMNVEV (reference sequence). The ends were cut back, 2 bases at V and 6 bases at J, with 13 bases in the middle. There are 14 residues in the CDR3. The CDR3 DNA sequence: TGTGCCAGCAGTTTACGCCAGGGGTGGGATGGCTACACCTTC. Encoded protein: CASSLRQGWDGYTF.

The gene calls are TRBV24-1 and TRBJ2-1, with TRBD1 matching over 7 bases. Per the germline V gene, CDR1 is KGHDR and CDR2 is SFDVKD. Trimming took 4 bases from V and 0 from J; bases not matched to a gene: 11. CDR3 size: 18 residues. The CDR3 region has the DNA TGTGCCACCAGTGAAACTAACGCTAACAGGGGCTCCTACAATGAGCAGTTCTTC. It translates to CATSETNANRGSYNEQFF.

This chain joins TRBV9 and TRBJ1-2; D not certain. The V end was cut by 0 bases, the J end by 0 bases, with 6 bases between. Germline assignment: CDR1 SGDLS and CDR2 YYNGEE. The length of the CDR3 is 14 residues. The CDR3, as DNA: TGTGCCAGCAGCGTAGCCCAGTCTAACTATGGCTACACCTTC. It is translated as CASSVAQSNYGYTF.

This clone has a single count. The chain couples TRBV6-5 to TRBJ2-7, with D possibly matching TRBD2 (6 bases). Per germline, CDR1 MNHEY and CDR2 SVGAGI. Trimming removed 4 bases from V and 4 bases from J, with 11 bases in between. This CDR3 has 13 amino acids. The CDR3 nucleotides are TGTGCCAGCAGTTGGTCTGCGGGGTACGAGCAGTACTTC. Protein product: CASSWSAGYEQYF.